This T cell receptor beta chain was identified in a study of cytomegalovirus exposure and HLA in healthy donors. The CDR3 is 14 residues long. Trimming pared 0 bases from V and 4 bases from J, leaving 5 bases between. Germline CDR1 SGHRS, CDR2 YFSETQ. Primers included in the PCR were 60 Vbeta and 13 Jbeta primers. The repertoire was sequenced with immunoSEQ multiplex PCR; TCRdb's copy has only in-frame clones and lacks some. Of around 190,000 clones in the sample, about 77% were seen once. Comment on this clone: Its matching antigen is unknown.

Study-wide results and caveats: It was reported that TCR beta sequences correctly inferred the HLA-A and HLA-B alleles for most subjects.

The material sequenced was PBMCs. The source of this sequence is a female donor in good health and CMV-seronegative. The rearrangement joins TRBV5-1 to TRBJ1-6; no clear D. The CDR3 reads CASSLGGYNSPLHF. CDR3 nucleotides: TGCGCCAGCAGCTTGGGCGGGTATAATTCACCCCTCCACTTT. The whole variable domain, remainder taken from reference TRBV5-1 and TRBJ1-6, is KAGVTQTPRYLIKTRGQQVTLSCSPISGHRSVSWYQQTPGQGLQFLFEYFSETQRNKGNFPGRFSGRQFSNSRSEMNVSTLELGDSALYLCASSLGGYNSPLHFGNGTRLTVT.